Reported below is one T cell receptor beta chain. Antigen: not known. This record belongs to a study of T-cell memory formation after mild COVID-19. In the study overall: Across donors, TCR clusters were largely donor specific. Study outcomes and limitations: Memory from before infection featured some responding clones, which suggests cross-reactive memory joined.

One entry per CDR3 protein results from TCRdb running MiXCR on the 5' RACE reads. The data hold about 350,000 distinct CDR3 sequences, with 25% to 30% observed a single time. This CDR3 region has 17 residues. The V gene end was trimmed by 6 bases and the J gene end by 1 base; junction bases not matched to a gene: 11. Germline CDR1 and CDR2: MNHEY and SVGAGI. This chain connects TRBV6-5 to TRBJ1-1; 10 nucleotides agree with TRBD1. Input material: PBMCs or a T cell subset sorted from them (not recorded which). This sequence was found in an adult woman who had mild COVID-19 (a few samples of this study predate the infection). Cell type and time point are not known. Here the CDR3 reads CASRNRQGASRNTEAFF. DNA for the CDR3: TGTGCCAGCAGAAATCGACAGGGGGCTAGTCGGAACACTGAAGCTTTCTTT.